Listed here are 26 T cell receptor beta chains from one sample, sequenced in a study of T cell repertoires in cytomegalovirus infection (dated by TCRdb to the late 2010s). Reads for this sample came from an Illumina HiSeq 1500. Using fastp trimming at Q25 and MiXCR clonotype assembly, TCRdb reanalyzed the public sequencing data and kept in-frame beta chains. When rows share a CDR3 protein, they turn into one entry using the most common DNA and genes. For this sample the table gives 150,000 to 200,000 distinct CDR3 sequences, of which 28% were detected only once. The leading ten clones occupy approximately 31% of the sample. Sequencing was done on a sample of PBMCs. The receptors come from a human donor in good health (CMV status not recorded). Some clones in this sample may be carry-over from other donors' samples.

This clonotype came up a few times. The genes are TRBV7-8 and TRBJ1-5; no clear D gene. The CDR3 sequence is 14 residues long. Deletions cut 5 bases from V and 2 bases from J, with 10 bases between. Germline V gene lookup returns CDR1 SGHVS and CDR2 FQNEAQ. The CDR3 DNA reads as TGTGCCAGCAGCATTCCACAAGGCAATCAGCCCCAGCATTTT. This encodes CASSIPQGNQPQHF.

The CDR3 coding sequence is TGCAGCGTTCCTGCCCGACAGGGTGGGGAAGCTTTCTTT. This codes for CSVPARQGGEAFF. V gene TRBV29-1 combines with J gene TRBJ1-1; 7 nucleotides line up with TRBD1. V gave up 5 bases and J gave up 8 bases; unmatched junction bases: 11. This CDR3 contains 13 residues. Germline V gives CDR1 SQVTM, CDR2 ANQGSEA.

V is TRBV20-1 and J is TRBJ1-5; D is unclear. The germline V gene has CDR1 DFQATT and CDR2 SNEGSKA (reference sequence). Trimming stripped 5 bases from V and 2 bases from J, with 10 bases between. This CDR3 spans 13 amino acids. The CDR3 bases are TGCAGTGCTGACACGGGCGGCAATCAGCCCCAGCATTTT. It is translated as CSADTGGNQPQHF.

This chain uses TRBV7-2 with TRBJ2-1; D is tentatively TRBD1 or TRBD2 (5 bases each). Germline values: CDR1 SGHTA, CDR2 FQGNSA. Trimming removed 1 base from V and 0 bases from J, with 7 bases in between. The CDR3 extends over 15 amino acids. In DNA form, the CDR3 reads TGTGCCAGCAGCTTAGGTGGGACCTCCTACAATGAGCAGTTCTTC. Translation: CASSLGGTSYNEQFF.

This clonotype was seen ten or more times. This chain links TRBV12-3 or TRBV12-4 with TRBJ1-1; the D gene is possibly TRBD1 (6 bases). The CDR3 totals 16 residues. The germline V and J ends were trimmed by 4 bases and 6 bases, with 21 bases remaining between them. The CDR3 nucleotides are TGTGCCAGCAGTTCCCGACAGGTGGAAGGGGACGCTGAAGCTTTCTTT. Its translation: CASSSRQVEGDAEAFF.

In this sample, this clonotype turned up once. This may come from a read error, since a much larger clone is one base off. It is likely a read error, because the conserved phenylalanine at the end of the CDR3 is missing. The chain carries TRBV15 and TRBJ1-1, with D uncertain. The CDR3 consists of 13 residues. In germline, CDR1 is LNHNV, CDR2 YYDKDF (reference sequence). V was pared by 3 bases and J by 7 bases, with 12 bases between. The CDR3 bases are TGTGCCACCAGCAGGGATAGGACGGGTGAAGCTTTCTCT. It translates to CATSRDRTGEAFS.

CDR3 protein: CASSWAFGGGELDTQYF. Written as DNA, the CDR3 is TGCGCCAGCAGCTGGGCCTTTGGCGGGGGGGAGTTGGATACGCAGTATTTT. This chain joins TRBV5-1 and TRBJ2-3; 9 nucleotides match TRBD2. The CDR3 has 17 amino acids. The ends lost 3 bases at V and 6 bases at J; junction bases unmatched: 14. CDR1 is SGHRS and CDR2 is YFSETQ in the germline V gene.

This clonotype was observed a handful of times. The chain couples TRBV6-2 or TRBV6-3 to TRBJ2-7; a possible D gene is TRBD2 (6 bases). Between the trimmed V and J ends, which lost 4 bases and 1 base, there was a span of 14 bases. Germline CDR1 and CDR2: MNHEY and SVGEGT. This CDR3 is 15 amino acids long. The chain's CDR3 is CASSSSRRGSYEQYF. CDR3 sequence (DNA): TGTGCCAGCAGTTCCTCCCGGAGGGGATCCTACGAGCAGTACTTC.

This clonotype was counted many times. The chain couples TRBV7-2 to TRBJ1-2, with D possibly being TRBD1 (5 bases). The CDR3 totals 15 residues. V lost 8 bases and J lost 0, with 16 bases in between. Germline assignment: CDR1 SGHTA and CDR2 FQGNSA. The DNA of the CDR3 is TGTGCCAGCTTTCCCCGGGACCGACCTAACTATGGCTACACCTTC. Translating it yields CASFPRDRPNYGYTF.

This clonotype came up a few times. The rearrangement links TRBV7-2 to TRBJ2-7, with D perhaps matching TRBD2 (5 bases). Between the trimmed V and J ends, which lost 3 bases and 4 bases, there was a span of 10 bases. The CDR3 contains 13 residues. The V gene's germline CDR1 is SGHTA and CDR2 FQGNSA. The CDR3 nucleotides read TGTGCCAGCAGCTTTAAAAGAGGGTACGAGCAGTACTTC. It translates to CASSFKRGYEQYF.

The V gene is TRBV7-3, the J gene TRBJ1-2; D unclear. The V gene lost 6 bases and the J gene lost 4 bases, with 12 bases spanning the gap. The V gene's germline CDR1 is SGHTA and CDR2 FQGTGA. The CDR3 totals 13 residues. The CDR3 nucleotides are TGTGCCAGCAGGGACGGTGCGGGCTATGGCTACACCTTC. It yields the protein CASRDGAGYGYTF.

This chain joins TRBV6-5 and TRBJ1-2; 8 bases map to TRBD1. CDR1 is MNHEY, CDR2 SVGAGI, per germline. Trimming cost V 5 bases and J 7 bases; bases outside gene matches: 6. The CDR3 runs to 13 residues. CDR3: CASSPPGGSGYTF. The CDR3 DNA reads as TGTGCCAGCAGTCCCCCAGGGGGCTCTGGCTACACCTTC.

With regard to this clonotype: At one of its ends the junction is not consistent with the germline gene, which may arise from a read error. The chain is built from TRBV7-3 and TRBJ2-3; 7 nucleotides align to TRBD2. CDR1 is SGHTA, CDR2 FQGTGA, per germline. CDR3 length: 14 residues. CDR3: CASSLAVRGDTHYF. CDR3 in DNA: TGTGCCAGCAGCTTAGCGGTTCGGGGGGATACGCACTATTTT.

A note on this clonotype: Given a much more abundant clone one base away, this may be a read error. The genes are TRBV7-2 and TRBJ1-2; D possibly corresponds to TRBD1 (6 bases). CDR1 and CDR2 from the germline V gene are SGHTA and FQGNSA. Trimming stripped 6 bases from V and 0 bases from J, with 11 bases between. The CDR3 loop spans 14 amino acids. The chain's CDR3 is CASSSRTANYGYTF. CDR3 DNA: TGTGCCAGCAGTTCCAGGACAGCTAACTATGGCTACACCTTC.

This clonotype was counted a few times. The chain combines TRBV7-9 with TRBJ1-2, with D hard to call. V lost 4 bases and J 0 bases, leaving 9 bases between the germline ends. Germline assignment: CDR1 SEHNR and CDR2 FQNEAQ (reference sequence). The CDR3 runs 14 residues. CDR3 amino acids: CASSSPDTNYGYTF. Here the CDR3 DNA reads TGTGCCAGCAGCTCCCCCGACACTAACTATGGCTACACCTTC.

The chain joins TRBV5-1 to TRBJ1-1; 8 bases agree with TRBD1. Looked up from germline, CDR1 is SGHRS and CDR2 is YFSETQ. The CDR3 covers 14 residues. J lost 6 bases, V lost 2 bases, and 6 bases had no gene match. The CDR3 DNA is TGCGCCAGCAGCTTAGGAGCAGGGGGCTCTGAAGCTTTCTTT. Translating gives CASSLGAGGSEAFF.

The table lists this clonotype with many counts. Written as DNA, the CDR3 is TGTGCCAGCAGCTTTTGGCGAGGACAGGGGAGTTCACCCCTCCACTTT. Residues: CASSFWRGQGSSPLHF. The chain joins TRBV7-2 to TRBJ1-6; TRBD1 agrees at 9 bases. J was trimmed by 9 bases and V by 3 bases; bases with no gene match: 9. This CDR3 is 16 amino acids long. The germline V gene has CDR1 SGHTA and CDR2 FQGNSA.

This clonotype has only a few counts. The rearrangement joins TRBV19 to TRBJ1-2; the D gene is possibly TRBD1 (5 bases). Germline loops: CDR1 LNHDA, CDR2 SQIVND (reference sequence). CDR3 size: 13 residues. Between the trimmed V and J ends, which lost 4 bases and 8 bases, there was a span of 14 bases. The CDR3 is CASSTGTEGGYTF. The DNA of the CDR3 is TGTGCCAGTAGTACCGGGACGGAGGGAGGCTACACCTTC.

In its sample, this clonotype was seen a few times. CDR3 coding DNA: TGTGCCAGCAGCTTAAAACTAGCGGGGGCCCAAGAGACCCAGTACTTC. Protein product: CASSLKLAGAQETQYF. The V call is TRBV7-6, the J call TRBJ2-5; TRBD2 aligns across 11 bases. Per germline, CDR1 SGHVS and CDR2 FNYEAQ. After removal of 2 bases from V and 1 base from J, the junction contained 3 bases not matched to a gene. The CDR3 loop spans 16 amino acids.

This clonotype was counted only a few times. This chain links TRBV5-6 with TRBJ1-2; 7 nucleotides align to TRBD1. V lost 6 bases to trimming and J lost 3 bases; unmatched junction nucleotides: 11. The CDR3 sequence is 15 residues long. Germline CDR1 and CDR2: SGHDT and YYEEEE. The chain's CDR3 is CASMEGGFSHYGYTF. CDR3 DNA sequence: TGTGCCAGCATGGAAGGGGGCTTTAGCCACTATGGCTACACCTTC.

The rearrangement joins TRBV19 to TRBJ1-5; 8 bases agree with TRBD1. The CDR3 spans 16 residues. Germline trimming cut 7 bases from V and 0 bases from J; bases unmatched to any gene: 8. From germline, CDR1 is LNHDA and CDR2 SQIVND (reference sequence). The CDR3 bases are TGTGCCAGTACCGCCGACAGGGGTTATAGCAATCAGCCCCAGCATTTT. This translates into CASTADRGYSNQPQHF.

The CDR3 DNA sequence: TGTGCCAGCAGCCAAGCCGGGACAGACATGAACACTGAAGCTTTCTTT. Protein product: CASSQAGTDMNTEAFF. This chain uses TRBV14 with TRBJ1-1; 7 bases map to TRBD1. The CDR3 sequence is 16 residues long. From germline, CDR1 is SGHDN and CDR2 FVKESK. J lost 0 bases, V lost 1 base, and 5 bases had no gene match.

The chain carries TRBV6-5 and TRBJ2-7; D might be TRBD2 (5 bases). CDR3 length: 12 amino acids. Germline values: CDR1 MNHEY, CDR2 SVGAGI. With 2 bases removed from V and 7 bases from J, the gap between germline ends came to 9 bases. CDR3 protein: CASSYPQREQYF. The CDR3 DNA sequence: TGTGCCAGCAGTTACCCCCAGCGGGAGCAGTACTTC.

This clonotype was counted a few times. The V gene is TRBV12-3 or TRBV12-4, the J gene TRBJ2-3; D remains unclear. V lost 3 bases and J 12 bases, leaving 13 bases between the germline ends. The CDR3 loop spans 12 amino acids. The DNA for the CDR3 is TGTGCCAGCAGTTTTGGTACGGGTTCACAGTATTTT. Translated: CASSFGTGSQYF.

A word on this clonotype: The junction differs from germline at one of its ends, possibly a read error. The chain recombines TRBV28 with TRBJ1-1; D remains unclear. The CDR3 totals 12 residues. Germline CDR1 and CDR2: MDHEN and SYDVKM. The CDR3 sequence is CASISLNTGAFF. For the CDR3, the DNA is TGTGCCAGCATCAGCCTGAACACTGGAGCTTTCTTT.

This clonotype showed up just a few times. Given the absence of the conserved phenylalanine or tryptophan at the CDR3 end, a read error is likely. The DNA is left out, because the CDR3 cannot be placed on it with certainty; the CDR3 is given as TCRdb lists it. This chain uses TRBV7-2 with TRBJ2-7; the table's D call, TRBD1, was not checked against the DNA. Counting both end residues, the CDR3 totals 9 amino acids. CDR1 SGHTA and CDR2 FQGNSA come from the germline V gene. CDR3 amino acids: CASSLDWGS.